This T cell receptor (beta chain) derives from a study of shared clonotypes between healthy human individuals. CDR1 is LNHDA and CDR2 is SQIVND in the germline V gene (reference sequence). The CDR3 has 13 residues. V was trimmed by 1 base and J by 7 bases, leaving 8 bases between them. Data came from immunoSEQ multiplex PCR; TCRdb stores just in-frame clones and leaves some out. The top ten hold 0.3% of the sample, which has 600,000 or so clones, 95% to 98% seen once. CD45RO negativity and positive selection for CCR7 defined naive CD8 cells, a population that excluded terminally differentiated effector memory CD45RA+ cells.

This rearrangement joins TRBV19 to TRBJ2-1, with D uncertain. This TCR derives from a man aged 30 to 39 in good health. Source material: naive CD8+ T cells sorted from blood. CDR3 sequence: CASSIASRNEQFF. The CDR3 region has the DNA TGTGCCAGTAGTATAGCCTCCAGAAATGAGCAGTTCTTC.